A single T cell receptor (beta chain) is shown here with its context. Its antigen is as yet unknown. TRB rearrangements spanning V, D and J were amplified using mixed TRB-A/B primers. TCRdb recomputed calls from the multiplex PCR reads with MiXCR, one row per CDR3 protein. Among roughly 4,200 distinct CDR3 sequences listed, 27% were seen once. The sample originates from a study of T cell repertoires in aging, cancer and after chemotherapy. Overall study context: Patients with chronic lymphocytic leukemia were sampled before and after fludarabine- or bendamustine-based chemotherapy. The full dataset contained 9.1 million or so TCR reads. Notes on the study in general: No conclusions about immunological memory after chemotherapy can be drawn from the repertoire data. Untreated cancer patients had significantly lower blood TCR diversity than age-matched healthy donors.

The germline V gene encodes CDR1 MDHEN and CDR2 SYDVKM. This CDR3 comprises 14 residues. Trimming pared 2 bases from V and 5 bases from J, leaving 12 bases between. TCR beta rearrangements were amplified from peripheral blood genomic DNA. The origin of this receptor is a human donor with a blood cancer. The source material was blood. The J gene is TRBJ1-1, the V gene TRBV28, with D possibly being TRBD1 (5 bases). The CDR3 region is CASSLVGGGTEAFF. The CDR3 bases are TGTGCCAGCAGTTTAGTTGGGGGAGGGACTGAAGCTTTCTTT.